This TCR beta chain derives from a study of shared T cell receptors in the human thymus. On this clone itself: It is unclear where the CDR3 begins or ends on the DNA, so no DNA is shown, and the CDR3 is as TCRdb lists it.

With termini counted, the CDR3 has 17 amino acids. The repertoire was sequenced with immunoSEQ multiplex PCR; TCRdb's copy has only in-frame clones and lacks some. The data hold hundreds of thousands of clones, with around three quarters observed a single time. These data were likewise used in another study, on human thymus T cells. As that study records: Corrective heart surgery yielded resections, and these provided the thymus tissue. Apparent skewing of V and J gene usage characterized both thymic and blood repertoires.

What was sequenced was thymocytes. This clonotype was obtained from a boy under two years old with a congenital heart defect. The chain joins TRBV12-2 to TRBJ2-1; TRBD2 is the table's D call, not checked against the DNA. TRBV12-2 corresponds to a pseudogene. CDR3 in amino acids: CASRYSCWTSGTNEQFF.